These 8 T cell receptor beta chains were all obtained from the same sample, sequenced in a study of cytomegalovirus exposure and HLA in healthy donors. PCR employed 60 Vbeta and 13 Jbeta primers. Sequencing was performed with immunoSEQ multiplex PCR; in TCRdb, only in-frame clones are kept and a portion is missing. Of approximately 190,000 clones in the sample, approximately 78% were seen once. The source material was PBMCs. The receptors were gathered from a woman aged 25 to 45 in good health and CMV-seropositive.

CDR3 sequence (DNA): TGTGCCAGTAGTAACTGGCAGGAAGAGACCCAGTACTTC. It codes for CASSNWQEETQYF. This rearrangement joins TRBV19 to TRBJ2-5, with D unresolved. Germline CDR1 and CDR2: LNHDA and SQIVND (reference sequence). This CDR3 spans 13 amino acids. Trimming took off 4 bases at V and 3 bases at J, with 9 bases between the two ends.

Here the CDR3 reads CAWSAQERAEAFF. In DNA, the CDR3 is TGTGCCTGGAGTGCCCAAGAACGCGCTGAAGCTTTCTTT. V and J are TRBV30 and TRBJ1-1, with D unclear. Germline V gene lookup returns CDR1 GTSNPN and CDR2 SVGIG (reference sequence). V lost 1 base, J lost 6 bases, and 12 bases lay in between. CDR3 length: 13 amino acids.

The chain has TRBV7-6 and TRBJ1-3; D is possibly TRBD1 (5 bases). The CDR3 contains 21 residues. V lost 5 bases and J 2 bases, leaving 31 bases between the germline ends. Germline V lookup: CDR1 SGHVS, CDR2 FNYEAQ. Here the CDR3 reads CASSPRPSWGDSGWTGNTIYF. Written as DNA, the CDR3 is TGTGCCAGCAGCCCGCGCCCCTCTTGGGGGGACTCAGGTTGGACTGGAAACACCATATATTTT.

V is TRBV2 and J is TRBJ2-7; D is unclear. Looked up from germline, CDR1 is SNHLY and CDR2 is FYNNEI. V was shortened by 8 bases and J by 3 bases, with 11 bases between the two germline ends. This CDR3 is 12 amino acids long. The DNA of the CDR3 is TGTGCCAGCTCGCCGGGTTTCTACGAGCAGTACTTC. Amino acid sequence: CASSPGFYEQYF.

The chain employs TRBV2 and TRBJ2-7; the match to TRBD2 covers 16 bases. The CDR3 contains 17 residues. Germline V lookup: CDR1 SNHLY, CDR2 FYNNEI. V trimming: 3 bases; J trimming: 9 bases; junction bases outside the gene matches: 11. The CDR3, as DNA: TGTGCCAGCAGTGACGGGACTAGCGGGAGGGCCAATCGCGGGCAGTACTTC. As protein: CASSDGTSGRANRGQYF.

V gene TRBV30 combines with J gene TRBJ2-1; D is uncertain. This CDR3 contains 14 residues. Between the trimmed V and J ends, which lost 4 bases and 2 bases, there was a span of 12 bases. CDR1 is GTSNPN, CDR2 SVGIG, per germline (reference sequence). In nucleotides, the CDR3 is TGTGCCTGGAACGTACGTAGTACCTACAATGAGCAGTTCTTC. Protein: CAWNVRSTYNEQFF. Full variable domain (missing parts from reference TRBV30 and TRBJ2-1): SQTIHQWPATLVQPVGSPLSLECTVEGTSNPNLYWYRQAAGRGLQLLFYSVGIGQISSEVPQNLSASRPQDRQFILSSKKLLLSDSGFYLCAWNVRSTYNEQFFGPGTRLTVL.

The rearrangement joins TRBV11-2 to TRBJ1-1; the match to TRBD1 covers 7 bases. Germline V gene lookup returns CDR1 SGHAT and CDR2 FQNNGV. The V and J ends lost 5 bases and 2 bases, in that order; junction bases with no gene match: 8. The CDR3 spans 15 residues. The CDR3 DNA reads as TGTGCCAGCAGCCCCACCGGGACAGTAAACACTGAAGCTTTCTTT. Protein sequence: CASSPTGTVNTEAFF.

The CDR3 here is CASSETGKNTEAFF. CDR3 nucleotide sequence: TGTGCCAGCAGTGAGACAGGAAAGAACACTGAAGCTTTCTTT. This rearrangement joins TRBV6-5 to TRBJ1-1; TRBD1 is a possible D gene (6 bases). CDR3 length equals 14 residues. Germline CDR1 MNHEY, CDR2 SVGAGI. V lost 5 bases and J 1 base, leaving 11 bases between the germline ends.